This T cell receptor beta chain was retrieved from a study of T cells in Graves' hyperthyroidism and ophthalmopathy. RNA transcripts were the template for amplifying TCR beta CDR3 regions. HTBI primers were the set used in a first-round RT-PCR of the TCR CDR3. TCRdb re-called the multiplex PCR reads with MiXCR, one entry per CDR3 protein. This repertoire shows almost 350,000 distinct CDR3 sequences, around a sixth found once; its top ten account for 15% to 17%. Ten or more counts support this clonotype. J was trimmed by 10 bases and V by 7 bases; bases with no gene match: 12. The CDR3 totals 13 residues. Diagnosing involved the use of clinical symptoms, serum thyroxine and TRAb, thyroid ultrasound and orbital computed tomography.

V is TRBV12-3 or TRBV12-4 and J is TRBJ1-1; TRBD1 agrees at 7 bases. The specimen sequenced was blood. This receptor was taken from a woman aged 40 to 50 with Graves' ophthalmopathy. The CDR3 protein is CASILTGVGLAFF. DNA for the CDR3: TGTGCCAGCATCCTTACAGGGGTTGGGTTAGCTTTCTTT.